These T cell receptor beta chains were read from a single sample in a study of lymphopenia after photon versus proton radiotherapy. Clones were sequenced by immunoSEQ multiplex PCR, and TCRdb holds only the in-frame ones, with some missing. The data hold 89,000 or so clones, with around 88% observed a single time. The input for sequencing was peripheral blood, taken from a patient treated with proton-based radiotherapy. Receptors originate from a man in his fifties or sixties with pancreatic cancer. CDR3s include the opening cysteine and the closing phenylalanine or tryptophan. The D gene is left open where the match is weak. A row's size may be missing; if present it is once, few, many or a size class.

d_call j_call clone_size v_call cdr3_nt cdr3_aa
- TRBJ2-2 - TRBV5-6 TGTGCCAGCAGCGGGACCTCCGACCGGGAGCTGTTTTTT CASSGTSDRELFF
TRBD1 TRBJ1-1 - TRBV5-1 TGCGCCAGCAGCTTTGAAGGGGGCGGGCTCGTCGCCACTGAAGCTTTCTTT CASSFEGGGLVATEAFF
TRBD2 TRBJ2-1 - TRBV4-2 TGTGCCAGCAGCCAAGTCTCGACTAGCGGATTCTACAATGAGCAGTTCTTC CASSQVSTSGFYNEQFF
- TRBJ2-2 - TRBV7-2 TGTGCCAGCAGCCCCAACCTTAAGGCGGGGAACACCGGGGAGCTGTTTTTT CASSPNLKAGNTGELFF
- TRBJ1-1 - TRBV5-4 TGTGCCAGCAGCTTGGCCTTGAGGGGAGGTAACACTGAAGCTTTCTTT CASSLALRGGNTEAFF
TRBD1 TRBJ1-2 - TRBV10-1 TGCGCCATTGACAGGGGGCGCGTTGGCTACACCTTC CAIDRGRVGYTF
- TRBJ2-7 once TRBV7-2 TGTGCCAGCAGCTTCAGACAGGCCTCCTACGAGCAGTACTTC CASSFRQASYEQYF
TRBD1 TRBJ1-1 few TRBV6-5 TGTGCCAGCACCCAAGACAGGGGATGGACTGAAGCTTTCTTT CASTQDRGWTEAFF
- TRBJ2-7 - TRBV6-1 TGTGCCAGCAACGACGGATACTACGAGCAGTACTTC CASNDGYYEQYF
- TRBJ1-4 - TRBV4-1 TGCGCCAGCAGCCAGGACAGAGCTAATGAAAAACTGTTTTTT CASSQDRANEKLFF
TRBD1 TRBJ2-1 - TRBV30 TGTGCCTTCCAGAAGGACAGGATGTACAATGAGCAGTTCTTC CAFQKDRMYNEQFF
TRBD2 TRBJ2-2 - TRBV7-8 TGTGCCAGCAGCCCACGGACTAGCGGGGTAACGAACACCGGGGAGCTGTTTTTT CASSPRTSGVTNTGELFF
- TRBJ1-2 - TRBV27 TGTGCCAGCAGTCCCCACCGGCCAGCTAACTATGGCTACACCTTC CASSPHRPANYGYTF
- TRBJ1-1 - TRBV28 TGTGCCAGCAGTTCCCCGGCCGGTAACACTGAAGCTTTCTTT CASSSPAGNTEAFF
TRBD2 TRBJ2-7 - TRBV5-4 TGTGCCAGCAGCGAAGGCGGGAGCATCGACGAGCAGTACTTC CASSEGGSIDEQYF
- TRBJ2-7 - TRBV27 TGTGCCAGCAGTCCAACCCGGACGCATTACTCCTACGAGCAGTACTTC CASSPTRTHYSYEQYF
TRBD2 TRBJ2-1 - TRBV19 TGTGCCAGTAGTACCCGGACTAGCGGGAGCTCCTACAATGAGCAGTTCTTC CASSTRTSGSSYNEQFF
- TRBJ2-7 - TRBV19 TGTGCCAGTGGCGCCGGTTCCTACGAGCAGTACTTC CASGAGSYEQYF
TRBD1 TRBJ1-1 - TRBV6-5 TGTGCCAGCAATAGACAGGGGGCGGAAGCTTTCTTT CASNRQGAEAFF
TRBD1 TRBJ1-4 - TRBV5-1 TGCGCCAGCAGCCCCCGGACAGGGACTAATGAAAAACTGTTTTTT CASSPRTGTNEKLFF
- TRBJ2-2 - TRBV11-1 TGTGCCAGCAGCTTCTGGGCATCGGCGAACACCGGGGAGCTGTTTTTT CASSFWASANTGELFF
TRBD1 TRBJ1-2 - TRBV7-2 TGTGCCAGCAGCTCCCGCAACAGGGGCAACTATGGCTACACCTTC CASSSRNRGNYGYTF
- TRBJ1-1 few TRBV18 TGTGCCAGCTCACCAACGGGAATGGGCACTGAAGCTTTCTTT CASSPTGMGTEAFF
TRBD1 TRBJ2-5 - TRBV11-2 TGTGCCAGCAGCCCCCAGGGGGCCCAAGAGACCCAGTACTTC CASSPQGAQETQYF
- TRBJ1-4 - TRBV6-1 TGTGCCAGCAGTTTAGGAGGGTTGGATGAAAAACTGTTTTTT CASSLGGLDEKLFF
- TRBJ2-3 once TRBV5-5 TGTGCCAGCAGCTTACGGGCTATAGCGACAGATACGCAGTATTTT CASSLRAIATDTQYF
TRBD1 TRBJ2-6 - TRBV11-2 TGTGCCAGCAGCCGGACAGGGGGCTCTGGGGCCAACGTCCTGACTTTC CASSRTGGSGANVLTF
- TRBJ2-3 - TRBV6-5 TGTGCCAGCACCACCACCGGAGCGGGAGATACGCAGTATTTT CASTTTGAGDTQYF
TRBD1 TRBJ1-4 - TRBV10-1 TGCGCCAGCAGTACAGGGGGCACTGAAAAACTGTTTTTT CASSTGGTEKLFF
- TRBJ2-6 - TRBV5-5 TGTGCCAGCAGCTTGACGTGGGCTGGGGCCAACGTCCTGACTTTC CASSLTWAGANVLTF
- TRBJ2-2 - TRBV9 TGTGCCAGCAGCGTAGGGACGTTGGGCACCGGGGAGCTGTTTTTT CASSVGTLGTGELFF
- TRBJ2-7 once TRBV5-1 TGCGCCAGCAGCGCTAACCTTATGGGGGAGCCTTGGGAGCAGTACTTC CASSANLMGEPWEQYF
- TRBJ1-5 - TRBV30 TGTGCCTGGAGTGTCGGCCGGGGGCAGGGACAGCCCCAGCATTTT CAWSVGRGQGQPQHF
- TRBJ1-2 - TRBV7-2 TGTGCCAGCAGCGCGGACTTCTATGGGAACTATGGCTACACCTTC CASSADFYGNYGYTF
- TRBJ2-1 once TRBV6-6 TGTGCCAGCAGTTTAGGACAGGACTACTACAATGAGCAGTTCTTC CASSLGQDYYNEQFF
TRBD2 TRBJ2-3 - TRBV6-4 TGTGCCAGCAGTTTGGCGGGAGAGACAGATACGCAGTATTTT CASSLAGETDTQYF
- TRBJ2-7 - TRBV6-1 TGTGCCAGCACCACGCCTGGGTCATACGAGCAGTACTTC CASTTPGSYEQYF
- TRBJ1-4 - TRBV28 TGTGCCAGCAGTTTACGGGGGTGGGACGAAAAACTGTTTTTT CASSLRGWDEKLFF
- TRBJ2-7 - TRBV5-6 TGTGCCAGTGTGTTGGGGGGCGCGTCGGTCAACGAGCAGTACTTC CASVLGGASVNEQYF
TRBD2 TRBJ2-5 - TRBV6-5 TGTGCCAGCATTTCGGGACTAGCGGGAGTGGAGACCCAGTACTTC CASISGLAGVETQYF
- TRBJ2-6 - TRBV28 TGTGCCAGCAGTTTATCCGGGGCCAACGTCCTGACTTTC CASSLSGANVLTF